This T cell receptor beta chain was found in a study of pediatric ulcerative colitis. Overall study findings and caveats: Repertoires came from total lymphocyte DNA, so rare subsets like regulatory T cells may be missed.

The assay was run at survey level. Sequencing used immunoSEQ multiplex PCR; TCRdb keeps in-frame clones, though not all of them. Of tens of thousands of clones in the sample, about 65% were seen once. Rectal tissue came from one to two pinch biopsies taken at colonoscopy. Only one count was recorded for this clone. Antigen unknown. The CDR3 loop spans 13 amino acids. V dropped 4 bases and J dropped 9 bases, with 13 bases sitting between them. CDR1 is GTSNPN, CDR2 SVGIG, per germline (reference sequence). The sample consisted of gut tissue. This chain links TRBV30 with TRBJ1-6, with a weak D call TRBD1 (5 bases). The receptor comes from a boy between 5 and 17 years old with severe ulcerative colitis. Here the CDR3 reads CAWNQGRSSPLHF. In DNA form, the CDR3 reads TGTGCCTGGAACCAGGGTCGGAGTTCACCCCTCCACTTT.